This T cell receptor beta chain was documented in a study of T cell changes during pregnancy in multiple sclerosis. Sequencing used immunoSEQ multiplex PCR; TCRdb keeps in-frame clones, though not all of them. The data contain approximately 99,000 clones, 90% of them singletons. This sequence was found in a female donor in good health, enrolled as a control in a pregnancy study. Source: peripheral blood, taken in the second trimester of pregnancy.

The CDR3 loop is CASSLTGGFHEQYF. The CDR3 DNA sequence: TGTGCCAGCAGTTTGACGGGAGGGTTCCACGAGCAGTACTTC. The rearrangement links TRBV27 to TRBJ2-7; the match to TRBD2 covers 8 bases. CDR3 length: 14 amino acids. From germline, CDR1 is MNHEY and CDR2 SMNVEV (reference sequence). The V segment lost 3 bases and the J segment 5 bases; nucleotides outside the gene matches: 6.